This is a list of T cell receptor beta chains from one sample in a study of liver allograft versus peripheral blood T cells. TCRdb fed the reads into MiXCR, producing one record per CDR3 protein. The sample holds 7,000 to 9,500 distinct CDR3 sequences, under 20% seen once. All receptors derive from a human patient who had a liver transplant. Some T cells may have originated in the graft donor. Both conserved end residues are part of each CDR3. Each record gives: J gene, V gene, D gene, clone size, CDR3 DNA, CDR3 protein. A D gene is named only where the DNA matches it firmly. Size values are once, few and many counts, or a class for expanded clones, and some rows have none.

j_call: TRBJ2-7
v_call: TRBV27
d_call: NA
clone_size: many
cdr3_nt: TGTGCCAGCAGTTTATTGTCCGCCGGACAGCCTTCCTACGAGCAGTACTTC
cdr3_aa: CASSLLSAGQPSYEQYF

j_call: TRBJ1-2
v_call: TRBV19
d_call: NA
clone_size: medium-sized
cdr3_nt: TGTGCCAGTAGTATCCTCGCGGGGCTGGGGTATGGCTACACCTTC
cdr3_aa: CASSILAGLGYGYTF

j_call: TRBJ1-1
v_call: TRBV15
d_call: NA
clone_size: medium-sized
cdr3_nt: TGTGCCACCAGCAGTGTCATCGGCCAGTGGGGAAACACTGAAGCTTTCTTT
cdr3_aa: CATSSVIGQWGNTEAFF

j_call: TRBJ1-6
v_call: TRBV27
d_call: NA
clone_size: few
cdr3_nt: TGTGCCAGCAGTTGGGGGCGGAATTCACCCCTCCACTTT
cdr3_aa: CASSWGRNSPLHF

j_call: TRBJ1-6
v_call: TRBV7-9
d_call: NA
clone_size: NA
cdr3_nt: TGTGCCAGCAGCTTATCCTCACCCCTCCACTTT
cdr3_aa: CASSLSSPLHF

j_call: TRBJ1-2
v_call: TRBV6-6
d_call: NA
clone_size: medium-sized
cdr3_nt: TGTGCCAGCAGTTACTCGGGTCTGCTGGACTATGGCTACACCTTC
cdr3_aa: CASSYSGLLDYGYTF

j_call: TRBJ1-5
v_call: TRBV12-3/TRBV12-4
d_call: NA
clone_size: many
cdr3_nt: TGTGCCAGCAGTTTAAGGGAAACCCCCCAGCATTTT
cdr3_aa: CASSLRETPQHF

j_call: TRBJ2-7
v_call: TRBV27
d_call: NA
clone_size: NA
cdr3_nt: TGTGCCAGCATTAGGGCGGCCGGTTATGGCGAGCAGTACTTC
cdr3_aa: CASIRAAGYGEQYF

j_call: TRBJ1-4
v_call: TRBV30
d_call: NA
clone_size: few
cdr3_nt: TGTGCCTGGAGTGCCCCCGAATGGGGTGAAAAACTGTTTTTT
cdr3_aa: CAWSAPEWGEKLFF

j_call: TRBJ2-5
v_call: TRBV12-3/TRBV12-4
d_call: TRBD2
clone_size: NA
cdr3_nt: TGTGCCAGCAGTCCGACTAGCAGCCAAGAGACCCAGTACTTC
cdr3_aa: CASSPTSSQETQYF

j_call: TRBJ1-1
v_call: TRBV7-9
d_call: NA
clone_size: many
cdr3_nt: TGTGCCAGCAGCTTAGCAGAGGGGAACACTGAAGCTTTCTTT
cdr3_aa: CASSLAEGNTEAFF

j_call: TRBJ1-2
v_call: TRBV7-9
d_call: TRBD1
clone_size: few
cdr3_nt: TGTGCCAGCAGCTACCACAGGGGGCGAGACTATGGCTACACCTTC
cdr3_aa: CASSYHRGRDYGYTF

j_call: TRBJ2-7
v_call: TRBV7-9
d_call: NA
clone_size: NA
cdr3_nt: TGTGCCAGCAGCGTAACAGGGATCGAGCAGTACTTC
cdr3_aa: CASSVTGIEQYF

j_call: TRBJ2-7
v_call: TRBV27
d_call: NA
clone_size: NA
cdr3_nt: TGTGCCAGCGCCAGGGAGGGGGGTTTCTACGAGCAGTACTTC
cdr3_aa: CASAREGGFYEQYF

j_call: TRBJ2-7
v_call: TRBV9
d_call: TRBD2
clone_size: NA
cdr3_nt: TGTGCCAGCAGTGGGGGGGGGAAGGACGAGCAGTACTTC
cdr3_aa: CASSGGGKDEQYF

j_call: TRBJ1-4
v_call: TRBV7-2
d_call: NA
clone_size: many
cdr3_nt: TGTGCCAGCAGCCCCTGGACGATGGAAAAACTGTTTTTT
cdr3_aa: CASSPWTMEKLFF

j_call: TRBJ2-1
v_call: TRBV27
d_call: TRBD2
clone_size: NA
cdr3_nt: TGTGCCAGCAGCTATCCGGGACTAGCTGACAATGAGCAGTTCTTC
cdr3_aa: CASSYPGLADNEQFF

j_call: TRBJ2-7
v_call: TRBV20-1
d_call: NA
clone_size: NA
cdr3_nt: TGCAGTGCTAGAGGCCAGGCTAAAGCTCTAGGAGATTACGAGCAGTACTTC
cdr3_aa: CSARGQAKALGDYEQYF

j_call: TRBJ2-7
v_call: TRBV6-2/TRBV6-3
d_call: NA
clone_size: few
cdr3_nt: TGTGCCAGCAGCTTCGACTGGAGGGACGGTTACGAGCAGTACTTC
cdr3_aa: CASSFDWRDGYEQYF

j_call: TRBJ1-5
v_call: TRBV15
d_call: TRBD1
clone_size: NA
cdr3_nt: TGTGCCACCAGCAGTGGACAGGTGACATGGGAGCCCCAGCATTTT
cdr3_aa: CATSSGQVTWEPQHF

j_call: TRBJ1-6
v_call: TRBV7-9
d_call: NA
clone_size: NA
cdr3_nt: TGTGCCAGCAGCCCCCCGGGGAGCTCCTATAATTCACCCCTCCACTTT
cdr3_aa: CASSPPGSSYNSPLHF

j_call: TRBJ1-2
v_call: TRBV6-5
d_call: NA
clone_size: medium-sized
cdr3_nt: TGTGCCAGCAGTTACGGCCCCGAGGCCTCCCGCTACACCTTC
cdr3_aa: CASSYGPEASRYTF

j_call: TRBJ2-2
v_call: TRBV6-5
d_call: NA
clone_size: few
cdr3_nt: TGTGCCAGCAGTTACTCGAAGAGGGGGACCGGGGAGCTGTTTTTT
cdr3_aa: CASSYSKRGTGELFF

j_call: TRBJ1-1
v_call: TRBV2
d_call: NA
clone_size: NA
cdr3_nt: TGTGCCAGCAACGGGATAGGGGAGGACACTGAAGCTTTCTTT
cdr3_aa: CASNGIGEDTEAFF

j_call: TRBJ1-1
v_call: TRBV2
d_call: NA
clone_size: NA
cdr3_nt: TGTGCCAATGCAAAGGAGGCTGAAGCTTTCTTT
cdr3_aa: CANAKEAEAFF

j_call: TRBJ2-1
v_call: TRBV10-3
d_call: TRBD1
clone_size: NA
cdr3_nt: TGTGCCATCAGTGGAGGGGACAGGGAAACCTACAATGAGCAGTTCTTC
cdr3_aa: CAISGGDRETYNEQFF

j_call: TRBJ1-1
v_call: TRBV19
d_call: NA
clone_size: many
cdr3_nt: TGTGCCAGTAGTACCAACACTGAAGCTTTCTTT
cdr3_aa: CASSTNTEAFF

j_call: TRBJ2-7
v_call: TRBV13
d_call: NA
clone_size: many
cdr3_nt: TGTGCCAGCAGCCAGGGGGGGGGGACCCCCTACGAGCAGTACTTC
cdr3_aa: CASSQGGGTPYEQYF

j_call: TRBJ1-1
v_call: TRBV6-2/TRBV6-3
d_call: NA
clone_size: many
cdr3_nt: TGTGCCAGCAGATACGAGAGGACAATAGATGCTTTCTTT
cdr3_aa: CASRYERTIDAFF

j_call: TRBJ1-5
v_call: TRBV12-3/TRBV12-4
d_call: NA
clone_size: few
cdr3_nt: TGTGCCAGCAGCCCGAGTCAGGGAGGGAGCAATCAGCCCCAGCATTTT
cdr3_aa: CASSPSQGGSNQPQHF

j_call: TRBJ2-2
v_call: TRBV5-4
d_call: NA
clone_size: few
cdr3_nt: TGTGCCAGCAGCTTGGACACACCGAACACCGGGGAGCTGTTTTTT
cdr3_aa: CASSLDTPNTGELFF

j_call: TRBJ1-1
v_call: TRBV27
d_call: NA
clone_size: medium-sized
cdr3_nt: TGTGCCAGCAGTTTGCACAGGAGTCCCAACACTGAAGCTTTCTTT
cdr3_aa: CASSLHRSPNTEAFF

j_call: TRBJ2-3
v_call: TRBV27
d_call: TRBD1
clone_size: NA
cdr3_nt: TGTGCCAGCCTCCGCAGGGGGCCGCCAGATACGCAGTATTTT
cdr3_aa: CASLRRGPPDTQYF

j_call: TRBJ1-5
v_call: TRBV19
d_call: NA
clone_size: medium-sized
cdr3_nt: TGTGCCAGTAGACCGGGGGTCGGAAATCAGCCCCAGCATTTT
cdr3_aa: CASRPGVGNQPQHF

j_call: TRBJ1-5
v_call: TRBV12-3/TRBV12-4
d_call: NA
clone_size: few
cdr3_nt: TGTGCTAGTGGTTTGAGTCCCCAGCATTTT
cdr3_aa: CASGLSPQHF

j_call: TRBJ1-3
v_call: TRBV10-3
d_call: NA
clone_size: NA
cdr3_nt: TGTGCCATCAGTGAGTCGGTTCACTCTGGAAACACCATATATTTT
cdr3_aa: CAISESVHSGNTIYF

j_call: TRBJ2-7
v_call: TRBV6-6
d_call: NA
clone_size: many
cdr3_nt: TGTGCCAGCAGAGCACTAGGGGGTTCTAACTACGAGCAGTACTTC
cdr3_aa: CASRALGGSNYEQYF

j_call: TRBJ1-2
v_call: TRBV24-1
d_call: NA
clone_size: few
cdr3_nt: TGTGCCACCAGTGATTTGTACCTCGGGCGGGGCAGGGGATCCTACACCTTC
cdr3_aa: CATSDLYLGRGRGSYTF

j_call: TRBJ2-1
v_call: TRBV9
d_call: TRBD2
clone_size: few
cdr3_nt: TGTGCCAGCAGCGAACTAGCGGGGTCTTACAATGAGCAGTTCTTC
cdr3_aa: CASSELAGSYNEQFF

j_call: TRBJ1-6
v_call: TRBV6-5
d_call: NA
clone_size: medium-sized
cdr3_nt: TGTGCCAGCGGGTCAGGGCCTAGCTCCTATAATTCACCCCTCCACTTT
cdr3_aa: CASGSGPSSYNSPLHF

j_call: TRBJ1-1
v_call: TRBV7-9
d_call: NA
clone_size: medium-sized
cdr3_nt: TGTGCCAGCAGTTCCTGGGGGAACACTGAAGCTTTCTTT
cdr3_aa: CASSSWGNTEAFF

j_call: TRBJ1-6
v_call: TRBV7-9
d_call: NA
clone_size: NA
cdr3_nt: TGTGCCAGCAGCTTCCTCTATAATTCACCCCTCCACTTT
cdr3_aa: CASSFLYNSPLHF

j_call: TRBJ2-7
v_call: TRBV11-1
d_call: NA
clone_size: few
cdr3_nt: TGTGCCAGCAGCGTGGGGGGCGCGACCTACGAGCAGTACTTC
cdr3_aa: CASSVGGATYEQYF